The T cell receptor beta chain under discussion was sequenced for a study of T-cell reconstitution after alpha-beta-depleted transplantation in children. General study results and limits: Among T cells one year after transplant, newly produced cells accounted for most counts and diversity.

Preparation of the TCRbeta library involved a method that used unique molecular identifiers. TCRdb re-called the PCR reads through MiXCR, storing one row per CDR3 protein. The table has hundreds of thousands of distinct CDR3 sequences, 10% seen once. With 2 bases clipped from V and 2 bases from J, the junction kept 5 bases outside the gene matches. The V gene's germline CDR1 is SGHTA and CDR2 FQGTGA. This CDR3 is 15 amino acids long. At least ten counts were recorded for this clonotype. Its antigen is currently unknown. The sequence came from a boy younger than two with acute myeloid leukemia, due to receive a stem cell transplant. The material sequenced was PBMCs, taken before TCRalphabeta/CD19-depleted stem cell transplant. The rearrangement joins TRBV7-3 to TRBJ2-7; 8 nucleotides agree with TRBD2. The CDR3 sequence: CASSLQSGRTYEQYF. The CDR3, as DNA: TGTGCCAGCAGCTTACAGAGCGGGAGAACCTACGAGCAGTACTTC.